This entry concerns a single TCR beta chain. The table lists this clone with a few counts. Its binding antigen is unknown. Base quality data are lacking; no much larger clone is found one base away. These data come from a study of blood T cell repertoires in COVID-19 (TCRdb year 2020). For the study in its entirety: Samples from collaborators originated in the United States, Italy and Spain and spanned both the acute and convalescent phases of COVID-19. The prospective study material was composed of cDNA or gDNA derived from T cells, B-cell-depleted T cells, or PBMCs. Deeply sampled blood TCRbeta repertoires from subjects exposed to, actively infected with, or recovered from COVID-19 were included in the dataset. The repertoires were made available in a free public database intended to serve as a resource for research on the immune response to SARS-CoV-2. Samples were obtained from the ongoing ImmuneRACE study (first 160 participants) and from about 1,300 subjects provided by 6 global collaborators. Nearly every sample came with metadata listing a de-identified subject ID, COVID-19 status, age in years and sex. HLA class I and class II types, where available, came from metadata supplied by the sample provider rather than from assay-based typing.

In Seattle, one collaborating source enrolled patients while the infection was active and tracked those patients longitudinally over the course of disease. Collaborating institutions collected whole blood in K2EDTA tubes following their own protocols. Collaborator samples were shipped for TCRbeta analysis as frozen whole blood, isolated PBMCs, or DNA extracted from either sample type. The research as a whole found: The quantity of clinical and demographic metadata differed by source and by participant and was supplied without curation.

V loses 9 bases, J loses 0 bases, and the germline ends lie 12 bases apart. The germline V gene (reference sequence) gives CDR1 as LNHDA and CDR2 as SQIVND. From the cysteine through the phenylalanine, the CDR3 covers 15 amino acids. Only the CDR3 part of the read is kept: 45 bases, read in frame from the first base. TCRbeta CDR3 regions were amplified from genomic DNA using the immunoSEQ Assay, a bias-controlled multiplex PCR. The published analysis was carried out like this. The number of nucleated cells in each sample was estimated by amplification of reference gene primers within the assay. To quantify the absolute abundance of each unique TCRbeta CDR3 rearrangement, sequence reads were collapsed and filtered. Productive Simpson clonality was computed per sample as the square root of Simpson's diversity index over productive rearrangements. This is the immuneACCESS table as TCRdb keeps it, with only in-frame sequences that have V and J called. A part of the clones is gone; compared with another copy, unresolved V genes explain less than half, and the rest is unexplained. Clone size and the V and J calls come from that table; the DNA yielded D and trimming. The sample table lists 200,000 to 250,000 clones, approximately 84% of them with a count of one. The ten largest clones represent around 7.8% of the sample.

The chain is made from TRBV19 and TRBJ1-6, with the D gene not confidently named. Sample: peripheral blood. The clonotype was recovered from an elderly woman with COVID-19, enrolled during active disease. The CDR3 is CASRRESSYNSPLHF. In nucleotides, the sequence is TGTGCCAGCAGACGGGAGAGCTCCTATAATTCACCCCTCCACTTT. With the rest looked up from the reference TRBV19 and TRBJ1-6 genes rather than sequenced, the full variable domain is DGGITQSPKYLFRKEGQNVTLSCEQNLNHDAMYWYRQDPGQGLRLIYYSQIVNDFQKGDIAEGYSVSREKKESFPLTVTSAQKNPTAFYLCASRRESSYNSPLHFGNGTRLTVT.